Listed below are T cell receptor beta chains from one sample, sequenced in a study of CD4+ T cells in melanoma. Sequencing was performed with immunoSEQ multiplex PCR; in TCRdb, only in-frame clones are kept and a portion is missing. The table lists some 50,000 clones, 80% to 90% of them singletons. Sequencing used peripheral blood. Receptors originate from a human donor with melanoma. Each CDR3 is given with its conserved first and last residue. The D gene is left open where the match is weak. Clone size is stated in some rows and not others, as once, few, many or a class when expanded.

clone_size,j_call,d_call,v_call,cdr3_aa,cdr3_nt
-,TRBJ1-1,-,TRBV7-8,CASSLANTGNSEAFF,TGTGCCAGCAGCTTAGCAAATACAGGGAACTCTGAAGCTTTCTTT
-,TRBJ2-5,-,TRBV7-2,CASSTYQETQYF,TGTGCCAGCAGCACTTACCAAGAGACCCAGTACTTC
once,TRBJ2-3,-,TRBV19,CASMQRSGLQYF,TGTGCCAGTATGCAGAGGTCGGGACTGCAGTATTTT
-,TRBJ2-7,TRBD1,TRBV7-9,CASSSDPGTGTYEQYF,TGTGCCAGCAGCTCCGACCCCGGGACAGGCACCTACGAGCAGTACTTC
-,TRBJ1-2,-,TRBV7-3,CASSLGSPRDGYTF,TGTGCCAGCAGCTTAGGGTCGCCCAGGGATGGCTACACCTTC
-,TRBJ2-7,-,TRBV7-9,CASSLGRGGVDYEQYF,TGTGCCAGCAGCTTAGGAAGGGGCGGCGTAGACTACGAGCAGTACTTC
-,TRBJ2-1,TRBD2,TRBV9,CASSPTPHSGEIYNEQFF,TGTGCCAGCAGCCCAACCCCCCACAGCGGGGAGATATACAATGAGCAGTTCTTC
once,TRBJ2-1,-,TRBV4-2,CASSQVAKGSHGYEQFF,TGTGCCAGCAGCCAAGTAGCCAAAGGGTCCCACGGGTATGAGCAGTTCTTC
-,TRBJ2-5,-,TRBV9,CASSVDGGYPFQETQYF,TGTGCCAGCAGCGTAGACGGGGGTTACCCTTTCCAAGAGACCCAGTACTTC
-,TRBJ2-2,TRBD2,TRBV18,CASSPRIGGAKLGELFF,TGTGCCAGCTCACCACGAATCGGGGGGGCCAAGCTCGGGGAGCTGTTTTTT
-,TRBJ1-1,-,TRBV7-2,CASSGGRGNTEAFF,TGTGCCAGCAGCGGCGGACGTGGGAACACTGAAGCTTTCTTT
many,TRBJ2-7,-,TRBV30,CACAGQGLYEQYF,TGTGCCTGCGCTGGGCAGGGTCTCTACGAGCAGTACTTC
-,TRBJ1-2,TRBD1,TRBV28,CASQDRDDYGYTF,TGTGCCAGCCAAGACAGGGACGACTATGGCTACACCTTC
-,TRBJ1-1,-,TRBV7-2,CASSFLPPDRTNTEALF,TGTGCCAGCAGCTTCCTCCCCCCAGACAGGACGAACACTGAAGCTCTCTTT
few,TRBJ1-1,-,TRBV27,CASRITGNTEAFF,TGTGCCAGCAGAATAACAGGGAACACTGAAGCTTTCTTT
-,TRBJ2-3,-,TRBV27,CASSGFTSTDTQYF,TGTGCCAGCAGTGGCTTTACTTCCACAGATACGCAGTATTTT
-,TRBJ2-1,-,TRBV27,CASTTASYNEQFF,TGTGCCAGCACGACAGCTTCCTACAATGAGCAGTTCTTC
-,TRBJ1-1,TRBD1,TRBV5-1,CASSHGTGNTEAFF,TGCGCCAGCAGCCACGGGACAGGGAACACTGAAGCTTTCTTT
-,TRBJ1-2,TRBD1,TRBV28,CASWVGGEGYTF,TGTGCCAGTTGGGTAGGGGGCGAGGGCTACACCTTC
once,TRBJ1-2,-,TRBV4-1,CASSQETMYGYTF,TGCGCCAGCAGCCAAGAGACAATGTATGGCTACACCTTC
-,TRBJ1-2,-,TRBV7-2,CASSPSIVNYGYTF,TGTGCCAGCAGCCCGTCGATCGTTAACTATGGCTACACCTTC
-,TRBJ1-5,TRBD1,TRBV19,CASSIGTGYHF,TGTGCCAGTAGTATAGGGACAGGGTATCATTTT
-,TRBJ2-3,TRBD1,TRBV6-6,CASSYPGTGLTDTQYF,TGTGCCAGCAGTTATCCCGGGACAGGACTCACAGATACGCAGTATTTT
-,TRBJ1-1,-,TRBV6-5,CASTQVGGNTEAFF,TGTGCCAGCACCCAGGTAGGGGGGAACACTGAAGCTTTCTTT
-,TRBJ1-2,TRBD1,TRBV2,CASSQTGGEGYTF,TGTGCCAGCAGTCAGACAGGGGGGGAGGGCTACACCTTC
-,TRBJ2-7,-,TRBV19,CASSILGYDEQYF,TGTGCCAGTAGTATATTGGGGTATGACGAGCAGTACTTC
-,TRBJ2-5,TRBD1,TRBV7-2,CASSPRTGEETQYF,TGTGCCAGCAGCCCTCGGACAGGGGAAGAGACCCAGTACTTC
-,TRBJ2-2,TRBD1,TRBV6-6,CASSYPGQGTGELFF,TGTGCCAGCAGTTACCCGGGACAGGGCACCGGGGAGCTGTTTTTT
-,TRBJ2-1,-,TRBV28,CASSLPSRGEQFF,TGTGCCAGCAGTTTACCCTCCCGGGGGGAGCAGTTCTTC
-,TRBJ2-7,TRBD1,TRBV29-1,CSAGDRPFSYEQYF,TGCAGCGCCGGGGACAGGCCCTTTTCCTACGAGCAGTACTTC
-,TRBJ2-3,TRBD1,TRBV5-1,CASSLSTGLDTQYF,TGCGCCAGCAGCTTGTCGACAGGGTTAGATACGCAGTATTTT
-,TRBJ1-1,TRBD1,TRBV28,CASSLPQGGATEAFF,TGTGCCAGCAGTTTACCTCAGGGGGGGGCCACTGAAGCTTTCTTT
-,TRBJ2-5,-,TRBV28,CASSSTVSGTYEYQETQYF,TGTGCCAGCAGTTCAACCGTTTCCGGGACCTACGAGTACCAAGAGACCCAGTACTTC
-,TRBJ1-1,-,TRBV12-5,CASGLGRNTEAFF,TGTGCTAGTGGTTTGGGGCGGAACACTGAAGCTTTCTTT
-,TRBJ2-5,TRBD2,TRBV11-2,CASSHSSGQETQYF,TGTGCCAGCAGCCACTCTAGCGGCCAAGAGACCCAGTACTTC
once,TRBJ1-1,TRBD1,TRBV5-1,CASSLLGQKNTEAFF,TGCGCCAGCAGCCTCCTGGGACAGAAAAACACTGAAGCTTTCTTT
-,TRBJ2-3,-,TRBV11-2,CASSSTPAGTDTQYF,TGTGCCAGCAGCTCAACACCGGCGGGGACAGATACGCAGTATTTT
-,TRBJ2-7,-,TRBV2,CASSEAENYEQYF,TGTGCCAGCAGTGAAGCTGAAAACTACGAGCAGTACTTC
-,TRBJ2-4,TRBD2,TRBV30,CAWSPIAGLAKNIQYF,TGTGCCTGGAGTCCTATAGCGGGCCTAGCCAAAAACATTCAGTACTTC
-,TRBJ2-1,TRBD2,TRBV5-1,CASSYLAGGSSYNEQFF,TGCGCCAGCAGCTACCTAGCGGGGGGTAGCTCCTACAATGAGCAGTTCTTC
-,TRBJ1-3,TRBD1,TRBV5-1,CASSLGQGGNTIYF,TGCGCCAGCAGCCTAGGACAGGGTGGAAACACCATATATTTT
once,TRBJ1-1,TRBD1,TRBV7-9,CASSLERGPEDTEAFF,TGTGCCAGCAGCTTAGAGAGGGGGCCTGAGGACACTGAAGCTTTCTTT
few,TRBJ1-2,-,TRBV6-4,CASSDGQGANYGYTF,TGTGCCAGCAGTGACGGTCAGGGAGCGAACTATGGCTACACCTTC
-,TRBJ2-1,TRBD2,TRBV5-1,CASSPGGARGEQFF,TGCGCCAGCAGCCCCGGGGGGGCGCGAGGTGAGCAGTTCTTC
-,TRBJ2-7,TRBD1,TRBV9,CASSVGWDSSYEQYF,TGTGCCAGCAGCGTAGGGTGGGACAGCTCCTACGAGCAGTACTTC
-,TRBJ1-6,-,TRBV19,CASSSPDRHNSPLHF,TGTGCCAGTAGTTCCCCAGACAGACATAATTCACCCCTCCACTTT
-,TRBJ1-5,TRBD1,TRBV27,CASSPRRQGGGYSNQPQHF,TGTGCCAGCAGTCCTCGCCGACAGGGGGGGGGATATAGCAATCAGCCCCAGCATTTT
-,TRBJ2-7,TRBD2,TRBV9,CASSELADPYEQYF,TGTGCCAGCAGCGAACTAGCGGACCCCTACGAGCAGTACTTC
-,TRBJ1-1,-,TRBV4-1,CASSPVMNTEAFF,TGCGCCAGCAGCCCAGTTATGAACACTGAAGCTTTCTTT
-,TRBJ2-7,-,TRBV28,CASSSLRDGLYEQYF,TGTGCCAGCAGTTCCCTCCGGGACGGTCTCTACGAGCAGTACTTC
-,TRBJ1-4,TRBD1,TRBV5-6,CASSSDRGLHDDEKLFF,TGTGCCAGCAGCTCGGACAGGGGGCTTCATGATGATGAAAAACTGTTTTTT
-,TRBJ1-1,-,TRBV6-5,CASTPATANTEAFF,TGTGCCAGCACCCCCGCGACGGCTAACACTGAAGCTTTCTTT
once,TRBJ2-1,-,TRBV29-1,CSVEGHAGTYYNEQFF,TGCAGCGTTGAGGGGCACGCAGGGACCTACTACAATGAGCAGTTCTTC